These 14 T cell receptor beta chains were all obtained from the same sample, sequenced in a study of cytomegalovirus exposure and HLA in healthy donors. The PCR was carried out with 60 Vbeta primers and 13 Jbeta primers. This table comes from immunoSEQ multiplex PCR, and its TCRdb copy is limited to in-frame clones, with some not included. The data contain around 110,000 clones, 81% of them seen just once; the ten biggest clones take up around 4.2%. The sequencing input was PBMCs. The receptors come from a woman aged 25 to 39 in good health and CMV-seronegative.

The chain uses TRBV28 and TRBJ1-4; D is unclear. V shed 7 bases and J shed 5 bases, with 17 bases lying between them. CDR3 length: 15 residues. Looked up from germline, CDR1 is MDHEN and CDR2 is SYDVKM. CDR3 region: CASNPSGSFNEKLFF. The CDR3 region has the DNA TGTGCCAGCAACCCAAGCGGAAGCTTCAATGAAAAACTGTTTTTT. Complete variable domain (other parts from reference TRBV28 and TRBJ1-4): DVKVTQSSRYLVKRTGEKVFLECVQDMDHENMFWYRQDPGLGLRLIYFSYDVKMKEKGDIPEGYSVSREKKERFSLILESASTNQTSMYLCASNPSGSFNEKLFFGSGTQLSVL.

The chain joins TRBV10-1 to TRBJ2-5; D may be TRBD2 (5 bases). CDR3 length: 16 amino acids. CDR1 and CDR2 from the germline V gene are WNHNN and SYGVQD (reference sequence). The ends were cut back, 0 bases at V and 5 bases at J, with 16 bases in the middle. CDR3 loop: CASSESEVRRGETQYF. CDR3 nucleotide sequence: TGCGCCAGCAGTGAGTCGGAGGTGCGGCGTGGGGAGACCCAGTACTTC.

The chain recombines TRBV6-1 with TRBJ1-5; the match to TRBD1 covers 10 bases. Germline V gene data show CDR1 as MNHNS and CDR2 as SASEGT. The CDR3 is 15 amino acids. With 3 bases clipped from V and 6 bases from J, the junction kept 5 bases outside the gene matches. The CDR3 here is CASSETGGVGQPQHF. In nucleotides, the CDR3 is TGTGCCAGCAGTGAGACAGGGGGCGTTGGTCAGCCCCAGCATTTT.

The V and J genes are TRBV28 and TRBJ2-1; D unresolved. Trimming took off 3 bases at V and 6 bases at J, with 15 bases between the two ends. The germline V gene has CDR1 MDHEN and CDR2 SYDVKM. The CDR3 loop spans 15 amino acids. The CDR3 DNA sequence: TGTGCCAGCAGTTTGGGTCTTCTCGGCGGCAATGAGCAGTTCTTC. This encodes CASSLGLLGGNEQFF.

The chain recombines TRBV4-2 with TRBJ2-7; D ambiguous. This CDR3 is 12 amino acids long. CDR1 and CDR2 (germline): LGHNA, YNFKEQ. V lost 2 bases to trimming and J lost 6 bases, with 8 bases between them. The CDR3 nucleotides are TGTGCCAGCAGCCAACCCCCCGGCGAGCAGTACTTC. It codes for CASSQPPGEQYF.

This clone was recorded a few times. The rearrangement links TRBV4-3 to TRBJ2-3; 7 positions agree with TRBD2. Per the germline V gene, CDR1 is LGHNA and CDR2 is YSLEER. V dropped 0 bases and J dropped 5; count of bases not matched to a gene: 8. The CDR3 extends over 16 amino acids. CDR3 bases: TGCGCCAGCAGCCAAGATAGTCAAGGGAGGGTAGATACGCAGTATTTT. Amino acids: CASSQDSQGRVDTQYF.

This clone was observed a handful of times. The chain combines TRBV5-1 with TRBJ2-1, with TRBD2 identical over 11 bases. There are 15 residues in the CDR3. Germline-derived CDR1 and CDR2 are SGHRS and YFSETQ. Trimming took 1 base from V and 10 from J; bases not matched to a gene: 7. The CDR3 region has the DNA TGCGCCAGCAGCTTGAAACTAGCGGGAGAGGAGGAGCAGTTCTTC. This sequence encodes CASSLKLAGEEEQFF.

The CDR3 here is CASSVSGWLDQPQHF. CDR3 nucleotides: TGTGCCAGCAGCGTATCGGGGTGGTTGGATCAGCCCCAGCATTTT. J is TRBJ1-5 and V is TRBV9, with unresolved D. This CDR3 region has 15 residues. The germline V gene encodes CDR1 SGDLS and CDR2 YYNGEE. Trimming shortened V by 1 base and J by 5 bases, and 13 bases separated the two germline ends.

V usage is TRBV5-8 and J usage is TRBJ2-1; no clear D gene. V lost 4 bases and J 11 bases, leaving 7 bases between the germline ends. Germline CDR1 and CDR2: SGHTS and YDEGEE. The CDR3 sequence is 10 residues long. In DNA form, the CDR3 reads TGTGCCAGCAGCCTCTACCAGCAGTTCTTC. This codes for CASSLYQQFF.

The J gene is TRBJ1-6, the V gene TRBV7-2, with unresolved D. The CDR3 sequence is 15 residues long. In germline, CDR1 is SGHTA, CDR2 FQGNSA. The V gene lost 1 base and the J gene lost 9 bases, with 13 bases spanning the gap. The CDR3 here is CASSLGAGDGSPLHF. In nucleotides, the CDR3 is TGTGCCAGCAGCTTAGGGGCCGGGGATGGTTCACCCCTCCACTTT.

This chain uses TRBV6-5 with TRBJ2-2, with 7 bases that match TRBD1. The germline V gene has CDR1 MNHEY and CDR2 SVGAGI. This CDR3 has 14 residues. Trimming took 7 bases from V and 4 from J; bases not matched to a gene: 6. The CDR3 bases are TGTGCCAGCACCCGGGACAGTCTCACCGGGGAGCTGTTTTTT. This sequence encodes CASTRDSLTGELFF.

The rearrangement uses TRBV19 and TRBJ2-3; D might be TRBD2 (5 bases). CDR3 length: 13 amino acids. CDR1 is LNHDA and CDR2 is SQIVND in the germline V gene (reference sequence). Between the trimmed V and J ends, which lost 3 bases and 5 bases, there was a span of 9 bases. The CDR3: CASSMTEGDTQYF. The DNA of the CDR3 is TGTGCCAGTAGTATGACTGAGGGAGATACGCAGTATTTT.

V gene TRBV4-2 combines with J gene TRBJ2-2, with D uncertain. V lost 4 bases and J lost 1, with 7 bases in between. The CDR3 loop spans 14 amino acids. CDR1 and CDR2 from the germline V gene are LGHNA and YNFKEQ. The CDR3 here is CASSPLVNTGELFF. The CDR3 region has the DNA TGTGCCAGCAGCCCACTTGTGAACACCGGGGAGCTGTTTTTT.

The V gene is TRBV10-2, the J gene TRBJ2-5, with TRBD2 matching over 7 bases. With 0 bases clipped from V and 2 bases from J, the junction kept 0 bases outside the gene matches. CDR3 size: 14 residues. CDR1 WSHSY and CDR2 SAAADI come from the germline V gene. The CDR3 spells CASSESGRQETQYF. In DNA form, the CDR3 reads TGCGCCAGCAGTGAGTCCGGGAGGCAAGAGACCCAGTACTTC.